The 4 T cell receptor beta chains reported below all come from one sample, sequenced in a study of spatial heterogeneity in lung cancer. Described time point: sample taken at primary tumor resection. Researchers sequenced whole RNA taken from tumor, nontumor lung or frozen PBMC without sorting. TCRdb fed the 5' RACE reads into MiXCR, producing one record per CDR3 protein. The repertoire holds some 5,100 distinct CDR3 sequences, with about 26% as singletons. This specimen was PBMCs, taken at surgery. The receptors come from a male donor with early-stage non-small cell lung cancer.

The V gene is TRBV19, the J gene TRBJ2-7; possible D gene TRBD2, 6 bases. Germline V CDR1 and CDR2: LNHDA, SQIVND (reference sequence). V lost 4 bases and J lost 5, with 12 bases in between. This CDR3 region has 13 residues. The CDR3 region is CASSTGAANEQYF. The CDR3, as DNA: TGTGCCAGTAGTACGGGAGCAGCGAACGAGCAGTACTTC.

V usage is TRBV18 and J usage is TRBJ2-7, with D possibly TRBD2 on 6 matching bases. CDR1 is KGHSH and CDR2 is LQKENI in the germline V gene. The length of the CDR3 is 12 residues. V lost 3 bases to trimming and J lost 6 bases, with 9 bases between them. The CDR3 DNA follows: TGTGCCAGCTCACCCGGGGGTAGCGAGCAGTACTTC. Encoded protein: CASSPGGSEQYF. The full variable domain, its missing parts supplied by reference TRBV18 and TRBJ2-7, is NAGVMQNPRHLVRRRGQEARLRCSPMKGHSHVYWYRQLPEEGLKFMVYLQKENIIDESGMPKERFSAEFPKEGPSILRIQQVVRGDSAAYFCASSPGGSEQYFGPGTRLTVT.

By its share, this clonotype is medium-sized. The chain has TRBV6-2 or TRBV6-3 and TRBJ2-1, with 7 bases matching TRBD2. Germline trimming cut 7 bases from V and 8 bases from J; bases unmatched to any gene: 14. Germline V gene lookup returns CDR1 MNHEY and CDR2 SVGEGT. This CDR3 region has 15 residues. CDR3 in DNA: TGTGCCAGCAATTTTGGGAGACTAGCAATGCATGAGCAGTTCTTC. Translated: CASNFGRLAMHEQFF.

This clonotype showed up just a few times. This sequence joins TRBV6-1 and TRBJ1-1, with 8 bases fitting TRBD1. Germline CDR1 and CDR2: MNHNS and SASEGT. This CDR3 is built from 15 residues. The J segment lost 1 base and the V segment lost 5 bases, leaving 6 bases of the junction unmatched. The CDR3 coding sequence is TGTGCCAGCAGTAAAACCGGGACAGGGAACACTGAAGCTTTCTTT. Translating gives CASSKTGTGNTEAFF.